What follows are 4 T cell receptor beta chains derived from one specimen sequenced in a study of T cells in Graves' hyperthyroidism and ophthalmopathy. The investigators amplified TCR beta CDR3 regions from RNA transcripts. HTBI primers were employed in a first-round RT-PCR of the TCR CDR3. TCRdb fed the multiplex PCR reads into MiXCR, producing one record per CDR3 protein. The sample lists 400,000 to 550,000 distinct CDR3 sequences, approximately 15% occurring once. The sample was blood. The origin of the receptors is a woman aged 18-29 years with Graves' hyperthyroidism.

This rearrangement joins TRBV3-1 to TRBJ2-1; D assignment may be TRBD1 or TRBD2 (5 bases each). Germline-derived CDR1 and CDR2 are LGHDT and YNNKEL (reference sequence). V lost 4 bases and J 15 bases, leaving 19 bases between the germline ends. This CDR3 is built from 13 residues. DNA of the CDR3: TGTGCCAGCAGCCGAACGCAGGGAGAGGACGGGTTCTTC. It translates to CASSRTQGEDGFF.

The table lists this clonotype with a few counts. Possible read error: a much larger clone is one base away. The CDR3 bases are TGTGCCAGCAGTCTTAGACTAGCGGGCCACCAAGAGACCCAGTACTTC. Amino acids: CASSLRLAGHQETQYF. The gene calls are TRBV12-3 or TRBV12-4 and TRBJ2-5; 10 bases are shared with TRBD2. The CDR3 is 16 residues long. Unmatched junction bases numbered 6, after V lost 5 bases and J lost 0 bases.

This clonotype came up a few times. The V gene is TRBV5-1, the J gene TRBJ1-5; D is ambiguous. Trimming removed 0 bases at V and 3 bases at J, with 7 bases between. The CDR3 runs to 14 residues. Germline V gene data show CDR1 as SGHRS and CDR2 as YFSETQ. The CDR3 DNA reads TGCGCCAGCAGCTTGGACAGTCCCAATCAGCCCCAGCATTTT. Protein: CASSLDSPNQPQHF.

The table lists this clonotype with a few counts. V gene TRBV7-3 combines with J gene TRBJ1-1; 7 positions match TRBD1. CDR1 and CDR2 from the germline V gene are SGHTA and FQGTGA. This CDR3 contains 13 residues. The V segment lost 6 bases and the J segment 3 bases; nucleotides outside the gene matches: 4. The CDR3 region has the DNA TGTGCCAGCAGAGGGGGCTGGGACACTGAAGCTTTCTTT. This codes for CASRGGWDTEAFF.